A selection of T cell receptor beta chains follows, all from one sample in a study of cytomegalovirus exposure and HLA in healthy donors. The method was immunoSEQ multiplex PCR; TCRdb's version includes in-frame clones alone and lacks a portion of them. The sample carries 140,000 to 150,000 clones, 70% recorded once. The sequencing sample was made of PBMCs. The receptor source for this set is a woman aged 60-75 years in good health and CMV-seropositive. The CDR3 runs from the conserved cysteine through the conserved F or W. The D gene is left open where the match is weak. Only some rows state a clone size, as once, few, many or a class for expanded clones.

>NA|TRBV30|NA|TRBJ1-6
CAWSVGPGYNSPLHF
TGTGCCTGGAGTGTTGGGCCCGGTTATAATTCACCCCTCCACTTT
>TRBD2|TRBV7-3|few|TRBJ2-1
CASSLQGASGILDEQFF
TGTGCCAGCAGCTTACAGGGAGCTAGCGGGATATTGGATGAGCAGTTCTTC
>TRBD2|TRBV25-1|NA|TRBJ2-5
CASSGEVASGETQYF
TGTGCCAGCAGTGGGGAGGTGGCTAGCGGAGAGACCCAGTACTTC
>NA|TRBV6-1|NA|TRBJ2-3
CASSERSRDTQYF
TGTGCCAGCAGTGAAAGAAGTCGGGATACGCAGTATTTT
>NA|TRBV28|once|TRBJ2-7
CASSPYSGVSYEQYF
TGTGCCAGCAGTCCGTATTCGGGGGTCTCCTACGAGCAGTACTTC
>NA|TRBV6-1|NA|TRBJ1-1
CASWGEGGRHTEAFF
TGTGCCAGCTGGGGGGAGGGGGGGAGGCACACTGAAGCTTTCTTT
>TRBD1|TRBV7-9|NA|TRBJ1-2
CASSLPYGTGGYTF
TGTGCCAGCAGCTTACCCTACGGGACAGGGGGCTACACCTTC
>NA|TRBV6-5|NA|TRBJ1-2
CASKIQGANYGYTF
TGTGCCAGCAAAATACAGGGAGCTAACTATGGCTACACCTTC
>NA|TRBV7-9|once|TRBJ2-7
CASSFTPDQDEQYF
TGTGCCAGCAGCTTCACTCCCGACCAGGACGAGCAGTACTTC
>NA|TRBV25-1|NA|TRBJ1-2
CASSETSGGGYTF
TGTGCCAGCAGTGAAACCTCCGGGGGTGGCTACACCTTC
>NA|TRBV5-6|NA|TRBJ2-7
CASSLGAWSSYEQYF
TGTGCCAGCAGCTTGGGAGCGTGGAGCTCCTACGAGCAGTACTTC
>TRBD1|TRBV5-6|NA|TRBJ1-3
CASSLRPTGAGNTIYF
TGTGCCAGCAGCTTGCGCCCCACAGGGGCAGGAAACACCATATATTTT
>TRBD1|TRBV15|few|TRBJ2-1
CATSRYMTGYNEQFF
TGTGCCACCAGCAGATACATGACAGGGTACAATGAGCAGTTCTTC
>NA|TRBV28|NA|TRBJ1-5
CASTRPPGGNQPQHF
TGTGCCAGCACCCGACCCCCGGGGGGCAATCAGCCCCAGCATTTT
>TRBD2|TRBV6-1|NA|TRBJ2-7
CASTSGDSYEQYF
TGTGCCAGCACTAGCGGGGACTCCTACGAGCAGTACTTC
>NA|TRBV19|NA|TRBJ1-5
CASRPDQEALGQPQHF
TGTGCCAGTAGGCCGGACCAGGAGGCTCTTGGTCAGCCCCAGCATTTT
>TRBD2|TRBV7-3|NA|TRBJ2-7
CASSPIAGGVGEQYF
TGTGCCAGCAGCCCGATAGCGGGGGGCGTGGGCGAGCAGTACTTC
>NA|TRBV10-1|few|TRBJ1-5
CASRPGTLGNQPQHF
TGCGCCAGCAGACCCGGGACACTCGGGAATCAGCCCCAGCATTTT
>NA|TRBV7-8|NA|TRBJ1-1
CASSSMWGRMNTEAFF
TGTGCCAGCAGCTCTATGTGGGGCCGGATGAACACTGAAGCTTTCTTT
>TRBD1|TRBV7-8|few|TRBJ2-7
CASSLGVQGAIYEQYF
TGTGCCAGCAGCTTAGGGGTACAGGGGGCGATTTACGAGCAGTACTTC
>TRBD2|TRBV5-4|few|TRBJ2-5
CASSDGTSGETQYF
TGTGCCAGCAGCGACGGGACTAGCGGAGAGACCCAGTACTTC
>NA|TRBV7-2|NA|TRBJ1-2
CASSPGIYGYTF
TGTGCCAGCAGCCCCGGGATCTATGGCTACACCTTC
>NA|TRBV28|NA|TRBJ2-6
CASSTRGAGANVLTF
TGTGCCAGCAGTACCCGAGGCGCTGGGGCCAACGTCCTGACTTTC
>NA|TRBV4-2|NA|TRBJ1-4
CASMENPTNEKLFF
TGTGCCAGCATGGAGAACCCAACTAATGAAAAACTGTTTTTT
>NA|TRBV5-1|NA|TRBJ2-1
CASSLGGAGQFF
TGCGCCAGCAGCTTGGGTGGGGCCGGGCAGTTCTTC
>TRBD2|TRBV5-1|NA|TRBJ2-5
CASSLGPAGGQETQYF
TGCGCCAGCAGCTTGGGTCCTGCGGGAGGGCAGGAGACCCAGTACTTC
>NA|TRBV27|NA|TRBJ2-5
CASSGTPRGTQYF
TGTGCCAGCAGTGGGACTCCAAGGGGGACCCAGTACTTC
>TRBD1|TRBV5-1|few|TRBJ1-1
CASNRGGLNTEAFF
TGCGCCAGCAACAGGGGCGGCCTGAACACTGAAGCTTTCTTT
>NA|TRBV6-6|NA|TRBJ2-7
CASSYTGLAEQYF
TGTGCCAGCAGTTACACTGGGCTAGCTGAGCAGTACTTC
>TRBD1|TRBV7-9|NA|TRBJ2-1
CASSPRGPTDEQFF
TGTGCCAGCAGCCCTAGGGGGCCCACGGATGAGCAGTTCTTC
>NA|TRBV10-3|once|TRBJ1-3
CAISAGRRNTIYF
TGTGCCATCAGTGCAGGGAGGCGGAACACCATATATTTT
>NA|TRBV5-1|once|TRBJ2-2
CASSLAARTGELFF
TGCGCCAGCAGCTTGGCTGCGAGGACCGGGGAGCTGTTTTTT
>NA|TRBV4-1|once|TRBJ1-2
CASSQGDRYGYTF
TGCGCCAGCAGCCAAGGCGACAGGTATGGCTACACCTTC
>TRBD1|TRBV10-1|few|TRBJ2-7
CASSEGTGRAYEQYF
TGCGCCAGCAGTGAGGGGACAGGTCGTGCCTACGAGCAGTACTTC
>TRBD2|TRBV19|once|TRBJ2-3
CASSISSGRRRDTQYF
TGTGCCAGTAGTATTTCTAGCGGGAGGAGAAGGGATACGCAGTATTTT
>NA|TRBV11-2|NA|TRBJ2-2
CASSLEGAKNTGELFF
TGTGCCAGCAGCTTAGAAGGGGCCAAGAACACCGGGGAGCTGTTTTTT
>NA|TRBV6-5|NA|TRBJ1-5
CASSWGFNQPQHF
TGTGCCAGCAGCTGGGGCTTTAATCAGCCCCAGCATTTT
>NA|TRBV28|NA|TRBJ1-5
CASSLGTYPSGLPQHF
TGTGCCAGCAGTCTCGGGACATACCCATCCGGTTTGCCCCAGCATTTT
>NA|TRBV2|few|TRBJ1-5
CATAEVRNQPQHF
TGTGCCACCGCTGAGGTCCGAAATCAGCCCCAGCATTTT
>TRBD1|TRBV5-8|NA|TRBJ1-4
CASSSTGGNEKLFF
TGTGCCAGCAGCTCGACAGGGGGTAATGAAAAACTGTTTTTT
>TRBD2|TRBV4-2|NA|TRBJ2-1
CASSQEGTSGMLGNEQFF
TGTGCCAGCAGCCAAGAGGGGACTAGCGGGATGTTGGGCAATGAGCAGTTCTTC
>TRBD1|TRBV6-5|once|TRBJ2-7
CASSYRDRGLYEQYF
TGTGCCAGCAGTTACCGGGACAGGGGGCTTTACGAGCAGTACTTC
>TRBD1|TRBV2|NA|TRBJ1-5
CASRETGPANQPQHF
TGTGCCAGCAGGGAGACAGGGCCGGCCAATCAGCCCCAGCATTTT
>TRBD1|TRBV5-1|NA|TRBJ1-1
CASSLAAGQGRAEAFF
TGCGCCAGCAGCTTGGCCGCGGGACAGGGGCGGGCTGAAGCTTTCTTT
>TRBD2|TRBV9|NA|TRBJ2-1
CASSVLAGGPYNEQFF
TGTGCCAGCAGCGTATTAGCGGGAGGGCCTTACAATGAGCAGTTCTTC
>NA|TRBV5-1|NA|TRBJ2-4
CASSLTENIQYF
TGCGCCAGCAGCTTGACAGAAAACATTCAGTACTTC
>NA|TRBV5-1|NA|TRBJ1-5
CASSFSGFDNQPQHF
TGCGCCAGCAGCTTTTCGGGATTTGACAATCAGCCCCAGCATTTT
>NA|TRBV5-1|once|TRBJ2-7
CASSLGQRVYEQYF
TGCGCCAGCAGCTTGGGCCAGCGCGTCTACGAGCAGTACTTC
>TRBD1|TRBV30|NA|TRBJ1-2
CAWTGQDFSGYTF
TGTGCCTGGACCGGACAGGATTTTTCTGGCTACACCTTC
>TRBD1|TRBV28|NA|TRBJ2-1
CASSFGTGKSSYNEQFF
TGTGCCAGCAGTTTCGGGACAGGGAAGAGCTCCTACAATGAGCAGTTCTTC
>NA|TRBV5-6|few|TRBJ1-1
CASSLTREDEAFF
TGTGCCAGCAGCTTGACCAGGGAAGACGAAGCTTTCTTT
>TRBD1|TRBV6-1|once|TRBJ2-7
CASSKEGQGFSYEQYF
TGTGCCAGCAGTAAAGAGGGACAGGGCTTTTCCTACGAGCAGTACTTC
>NA|TRBV19|NA|TRBJ1-5
CASSMVIANNQPQHF
TGTGCCAGTAGTATGGTGATAGCGAACAATCAGCCCCAGCATTTT
>NA|TRBV18|NA|TRBJ1-4
CASSPNRETNEKLFF
TGTGCCAGCTCACCTAACAGGGAAACTAATGAAAAACTGTTTTTT
>TRBD1|TRBV29-1|NA|TRBJ2-2
CSVNRGTGELFF
TGCAGCGTAAACAGGGGTACCGGGGAGCTGTTTTTT
>NA|TRBV28|NA|TRBJ1-5
CASSLNRVNQPQHF
TGTGCCAGCAGTTTGAACAGGGTAAATCAGCCCCAGCATTTT
>TRBD2|TRBV28|NA|TRBJ2-1
CASKTSGSRNEQFF
TGTGCCAGCAAGACTAGCGGGAGTAGAAATGAGCAGTTCTTC
>TRBD1|TRBV28|NA|TRBJ1-5
CASNRGQGAQPQHF
TGTGCCAGCAATCGGGGACAGGGGGCTCAGCCCCAGCATTTT
>NA|TRBV30|NA|TRBJ1-1
CAQGRAEAFF
TGTGCCCAGGGGAGGGCTGAAGCTTTCTTT